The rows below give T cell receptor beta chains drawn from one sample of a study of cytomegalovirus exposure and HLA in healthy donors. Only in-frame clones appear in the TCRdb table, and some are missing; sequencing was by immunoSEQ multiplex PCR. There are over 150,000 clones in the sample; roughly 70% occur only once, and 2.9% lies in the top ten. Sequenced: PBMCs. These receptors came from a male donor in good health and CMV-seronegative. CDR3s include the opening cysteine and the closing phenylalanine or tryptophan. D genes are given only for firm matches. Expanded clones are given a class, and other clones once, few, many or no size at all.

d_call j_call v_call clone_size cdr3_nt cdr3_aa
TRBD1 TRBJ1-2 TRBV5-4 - TGTGCCAGCAGCGAGGACAGGGGACTGCTGGGCTATGGCTACACCTTC CASSEDRGLLGYGYTF
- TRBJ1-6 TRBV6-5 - TGTGCCAGCAGTTACCGGGGATCAGGATCACCCCTCCACTTT CASSYRGSGSPLHF
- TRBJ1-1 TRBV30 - TGTGCCTGGGAGTTGGACAAGAACACTGAAGCTTTCTTT CAWELDKNTEAFF
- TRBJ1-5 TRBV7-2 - TGTGCCAGCAGCTTAGTTCCCCAGGGCCCGACACAGCCCCAGCATTTT CASSLVPQGPTQPQHF
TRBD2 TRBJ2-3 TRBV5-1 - TGCGCCAGCAGCTTGTTCTCGACGGGAGGGGGCACAGATACGCAGTATTTT CASSLFSTGGGTDTQYF
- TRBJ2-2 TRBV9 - TGTGCCAGCAGCGTAGCTAGCGGGGAGCTGTTTTTT CASSVASGELFF
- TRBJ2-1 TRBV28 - TGTGCCAGCAGTTTGGCAAGAGGTAATGAGCAGTTCTTC CASSLARGNEQFF
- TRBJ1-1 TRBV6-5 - TGTGCCAGCAGTTACATGTATCCAGAGGGCAACACTGAAGCTTTCTTT CASSYMYPEGNTEAFF
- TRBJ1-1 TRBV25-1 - TGTGCCAGCAGTGGGGCTCTGGGGGCGGGGAACACTGAAGCTTTCTTT CASSGALGAGNTEAFF
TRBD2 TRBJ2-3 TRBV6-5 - TGTGCCAGCAGTTCCGGGACTAGCGTTGAAACGCAGTATTTT CASSSGTSVETQYF
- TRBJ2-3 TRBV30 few TGTGCCTGGACACCTTCGGGCACAGATACGCAGTATTTT CAWTPSGTDTQYF
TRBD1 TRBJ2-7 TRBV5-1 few TGCGCCAGCAAACGGGACAGGGGATCTTACGAGCAGTACTTC CASKRDRGSYEQYF
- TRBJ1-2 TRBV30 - TGTGCCTGGGTTCCGTTAATGGGCGATAACTATGGCTACACCTTC CAWVPLMGDNYGYTF
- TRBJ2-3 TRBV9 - TGTGCCAGCAGCGGCGGGACAGAGGGAGATACGCAGTATTTT CASSGGTEGDTQYF
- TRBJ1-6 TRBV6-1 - TGTGCCAGCAGAGCGGACAGTCAGACCCTCCACTTT CASRADSQTLHF
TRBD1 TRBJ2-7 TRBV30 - TGTGCCTGGGATGTGGGACAGTACGAGCAGTACTTC CAWDVGQYEQYF
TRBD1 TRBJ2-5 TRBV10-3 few TGTGCCATCAGTGAGGCGTTGGACAGGTGGGAAGAGACCCAGTACTTC CAISEALDRWEETQYF
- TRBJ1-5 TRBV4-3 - TGCGCCAGCAGCCAAGATTTCCGGGAAAATCAGCCCCAGCATTTT CASSQDFRENQPQHF
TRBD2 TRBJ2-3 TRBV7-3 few TGTGCCAGCAGCCCTACAAGCGGGAGCGGGAATACGCAGTATTTT CASSPTSGSGNTQYF
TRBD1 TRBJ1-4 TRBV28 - TGTGCCAGCAGTCCAGACAGGGGAGATAATGAAAAACTGTTTTTT CASSPDRGDNEKLFF
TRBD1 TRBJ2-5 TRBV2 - TGTGCCAGCAGTGACCTGACAGGGGAAGAGACCCAGTACTTC CASSDLTGEETQYF
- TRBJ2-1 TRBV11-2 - TGTGCCAGCAGCGGACAATGGTTCGATGAGCAGTTCTTC CASSGQWFDEQFF